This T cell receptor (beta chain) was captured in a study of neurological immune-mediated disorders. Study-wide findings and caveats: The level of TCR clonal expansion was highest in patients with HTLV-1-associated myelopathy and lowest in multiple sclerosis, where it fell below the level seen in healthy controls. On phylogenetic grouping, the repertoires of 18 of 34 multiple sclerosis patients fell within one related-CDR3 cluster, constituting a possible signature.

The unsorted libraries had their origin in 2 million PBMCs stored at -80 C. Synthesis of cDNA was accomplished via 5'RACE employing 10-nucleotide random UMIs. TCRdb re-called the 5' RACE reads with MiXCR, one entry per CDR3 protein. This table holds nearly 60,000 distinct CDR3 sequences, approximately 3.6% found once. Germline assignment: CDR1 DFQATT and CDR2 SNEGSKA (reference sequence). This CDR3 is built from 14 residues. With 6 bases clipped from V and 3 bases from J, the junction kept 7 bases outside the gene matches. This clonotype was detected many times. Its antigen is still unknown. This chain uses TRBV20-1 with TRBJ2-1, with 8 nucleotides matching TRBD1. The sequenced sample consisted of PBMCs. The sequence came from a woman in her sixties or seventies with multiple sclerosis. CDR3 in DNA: TGCAGTGCAAGGACAGGGCTTGGCTACAATGAGCAGTTCTTC. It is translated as CSARTGLGYNEQFF.